The 22 T cell receptor beta chains below come from one sample, sequenced in a study of blood T cell repertoires in COVID-19. Clones were read by immunoSEQ multiplex PCR, and TCRdb kept only the in-frame ones, dropping some. The sample carries around 300,000 clones, 88% recorded once. The source material was PBMCs or T cells enriched from blood (not recorded which). The receptors were sampled from a woman between 45 and 65 years old who had recovered from COVID-19.

The chain couples TRBV3-1 (or the pseudogene TRBV3-2) to TRBJ1-1; 7 bases align to TRBD1. The CDR3 sequence is 15 residues long. J lost 6 bases, V lost 5 bases, and 12 bases had no gene match. CDR1 is LGHDT, CDR2 YNNKEL, per germline (reference sequence). The CDR3 loop is CASSGNRGRRPEAFF. The CDR3 DNA reads as TGTGCCAGCAGCGGAAACAGGGGCCGCCGGCCTGAAGCTTTCTTT.

The rearrangement uses TRBV28 and TRBJ2-3; D call uncertain. Trimming removed 3 bases from V and 3 bases from J, with 4 bases in between. This CDR3 is 12 amino acids long. The germline V gene encodes CDR1 MDHEN and CDR2 SYDVKM. Here the CDR3 reads CASSFRTDTQYF. The DNA for the CDR3 is TGTGCCAGCAGTTTTAGAACAGATACGCAGTATTTT. Filled out from reference TRBV28 and TRBJ2-3, the complete variable domain reads DVKVTQSSRYLVKRTGEKVFLECVQDMDHENMFWYRQDPGLGLRLIYFSYDVKMKEKGDIPEGYSVSREKKERFSLILESASTNQTSMYLCASSFRTDTQYFGPGTRLTVL.

The chain is built from TRBV25-1 and TRBJ1-2, with TRBD1 identical over 8 bases. Germline lookup yields CDR1 MGHDK and CDR2 SYGVNS. The CDR3 has 15 residues. J gave up 8 bases and V 3 bases, and 11 bases lay outside the gene matches. CDR3 residues: CASSDPGQARSGYTF. CDR3 DNA sequence: TGTGCCAGCAGTGATCCGGGACAGGCTCGCAGCGGCTACACCTTC.

The CDR3 protein is CASSSLTSGSENEQFF. Written as DNA, the CDR3 is TGTGCCAGCAGCTCGTTGACTAGCGGGAGTGAAAATGAGCAGTTCTTC. This chain joins TRBV11-3 and TRBJ2-1, with 12 bases aligning to TRBD2. V lost 4 bases to trimming and J lost 7 bases; unmatched junction nucleotides: 8. In germline, CDR1 is SGHNT, CDR2 YENEEA. The CDR3 loop spans 16 amino acids.

Only a few counts were recorded for this clone. The V gene is TRBV5-6, the J gene TRBJ1-5, with 7 bases identical to TRBD1. Germline V gene data show CDR1 as SGHDT and CDR2 as YYEEEE. V dropped 4 bases and J dropped 2; count of bases not matched to a gene: 6. The CDR3 length is 15 residues. The CDR3: CASSPWTGGNQPQHF. CDR3 DNA: TGTGCCAGCAGCCCTTGGACAGGTGGCAATCAGCCCCAGCATTTT.

This clone showed up just once. This chain connects TRBV28 to TRBJ1-6; 9 bases fit TRBD1. The trim removed 5 bases at V and 8 bases at J, leaving 4 bases unmatched. CDR3 length equals 14 residues. CDR1 and CDR2 from the germline V gene are MDHEN and SYDVKM. Here the CDR3 reads CASSGTGWDSPLHF. The CDR3 DNA sequence: TGTGCCAGCAGTGGGACAGGGTGGGATTCACCCCTCCACTTT.

V gene TRBV7-2 combines with J gene TRBJ1-5; D ambiguous. V lost 2 bases and J lost 0, with 11 bases in between. Germline V gives CDR1 SGHTA, CDR2 FQGNSA. The CDR3 consists of 16 residues. The CDR3 sequence: CASSLRSDYSNQPQHF. The DNA for the CDR3 is TGTGCCAGCAGCTTAAGGTCAGACTATAGCAATCAGCCCCAGCATTTT.

This clone came up once. V gene TRBV28 combines with J gene TRBJ1-5; D possibly corresponds to TRBD1 (6 bases). The V gene's germline CDR1 is MDHEN and CDR2 SYDVKM. Trimming removed 1 base at V and 4 bases at J, with 17 bases between. This CDR3 region has 17 residues. The CDR3 sequence: CASSLSLGQGWNQPQHF. DNA of the CDR3: TGTGCCAGCAGTTTATCGTTGGGGCAGGGGTGGAATCAGCCCCAGCATTTT.

V and J are TRBV3-1 (or the pseudogene TRBV3-2) and TRBJ1-1; TRBD1 is a possible D gene (5 bases). The CDR3 spans 14 residues. Germline V CDR1 and CDR2: LGHDT, YNNKEL (reference sequence). Trimming pared 6 bases from V and 6 bases from J, leaving 17 bases between. The CDR3 DNA follows: TGTGCCAGCAGGTCCAGTATAGACAGCTCTGAAGCTTTCTTT. Translation: CASRSSIDSSEAFF.

The chain joins TRBV7-2 to TRBJ2-7, with D possibly TRBD1 on 5 matching bases. This CDR3 has 14 residues. Germline CDR1 is SGHTA and CDR2 is FQGNSA. V was clipped by 5 bases and J by 3 bases, with 14 bases between them. CDR3: CASSGMGLSYEQYF. DNA for the CDR3: TGTGCCAGCAGCGGAATGGGGCTAAGCTACGAGCAGTACTTC.

The gene calls are TRBV4-2 and TRBJ2-5; D perhaps matches TRBD2 (7 bases). The V gene's germline CDR1 is LGHNA and CDR2 YNFKEQ. The V gene lost 1 base and the J gene lost 5 bases, with 17 bases spanning the gap. This CDR3 region has 16 residues. CDR3 sequence (DNA): TGTGCCAGCAGCCAAGTCGGGGGCGGGGGCCCGGAGACCCAGTACTTC. It is translated as CASSQVGGGGPETQYF.

V gene TRBV11-2 combines with J gene TRBJ2-2, with D perhaps TRBD1 (5 bases). The CDR3 consists of 14 residues. The V end lost 5 bases, the J end lost 3 bases, and 10 bases lay between the germline ends. Looked up from germline, CDR1 is SGHAT and CDR2 is FQNNGV. The CDR3 bases are TGTGCCAGCAGCCCTAGGGGCTACACCGGGGAGCTGTTTTTT. As protein: CASSPRGYTGELFF.

A note on this clone: Other DNA sequences of this sample code for an identical CDR3. This chain connects TRBV27 to TRBJ2-7; 7 nucleotides agree with TRBD1. Trimming took 6 bases from V and 2 from J; bases not matched to a gene: 4. Germline CDR1 reads MNHEY; CDR2 reads SMNVEV (reference sequence). The CDR3 totals 13 residues. CDR3 region: CASRRTGAYEQYF. CDR3 DNA: TGTGCCAGCAGACGGACAGGAGCCTACGAGCAGTACTTC.

J is TRBJ2-7 and V is TRBV7-2, with 8 bases lining up with TRBD2. V lost 5 bases, J lost 1 base, and 7 bases stayed unmatched. CDR3 length: 15 amino acids. Germline CDR1 and CDR2: SGHTA and FQGNSA. CDR3 DNA: TGTGCCAGCAGCGGCGCGGCGGGAGGTTCCTACGAGCAGTACTTC. Its protein product is CASSGAAGGSYEQYF.

This clone was recorded only once. This chain connects TRBV7-2 to TRBJ1-2; D uncertain. This CDR3 is built from 14 residues. The ends were cut back, 2 bases at V and 6 bases at J, with 13 bases in the middle. Germline CDR1 reads SGHTA; CDR2 reads FQGNSA. DNA of the CDR3: TGTGCCAGCAGCTTAATGGTCAGGAAAAATGGCTACACCTTC. This codes for CASSLMVRKNGYTF. The full variable domain, its missing parts supplied by reference TRBV7-2 and TRBJ1-2, is GAGVSQSPSNKVTEKGKDVELRCDPISGHTALYWYRQSLGQGLEFLIYFQGNSAPDKSGLPSDRFSAERTGGSVSTLTIQRTQQEDSAVYLCASSLMVRKNGYTFGSGTRLTVV.

This clone came up once. The V call is TRBV4-1, the J call TRBJ2-1; 9 bases map to TRBD2. Trimming took 1 base from V and 4 from J; bases not matched to a gene: 8. The CDR3 extends over 17 amino acids. The germline gives CDR1 MGHRA, CDR2 YSYEKL. The CDR3 DNA sequence: TGCGCCAGCAGCCAAGGACTGACTAGCGGAGGTTACAATGAGCAGTTCTTC. Its protein product is CASSQGLTSGGYNEQFF.

This sequence joins TRBV7-8 and TRBJ1-3, with a weak D call TRBD1 (6 bases). V dropped 7 bases and J dropped 4 bases, with 17 bases sitting between them. The CDR3 runs to 15 residues. Germline V gene data show CDR1 as SGHVS and CDR2 as FQNEAQ. The CDR3 spells CASIRGGAPGNTIYF. The CDR3 DNA follows: TGTGCCAGCATCAGAGGGGGGGCGCCCGGAAACACCATATATTTT.

CDR3 sequence: CASSLAELAGGVNEQFF. CDR3 coding DNA: TGTGCCAGCAGCTTAGCGGAACTAGCGGGAGGGGTAAATGAGCAGTTCTTC. This rearrangement joins TRBV7-6 to TRBJ2-1; 13 positions agree with TRBD2. The CDR3 sequence is 17 residues long. Germline V gene sequence: CDR1 SGHVS, CDR2 FNYEAQ. J lost 7 bases, V lost 0 bases, and 6 bases had no gene match.

The V and J genes are TRBV5-1 and TRBJ2-7, with TRBD1 identical over 9 bases. The junction had 2 bases not matched to a gene; V was cut back by 4 bases and J by 3 bases. CDR3 length equals 13 residues. Looked up from germline, CDR1 is SGHRS and CDR2 is YFSETQ. CDR3 nucleotide sequence: TGCGCCAGCAGCACGGGACAGGGCTACGAGCAGTACTTC. Its protein is CASSTGQGYEQYF.

The gene calls are TRBV27 and TRBJ2-1; no clear D gene. The CDR3 covers 15 residues. The ends were cut back, 3 bases at V and 4 bases at J, with 13 bases in the middle. Germline V gene data show CDR1 as MNHEY and CDR2 as SMNVEV (reference sequence). CDR3 DNA sequence: TGTGCCAGCAGTTTCGCGGCTACCTTATACAATGAGCAGTTCTTC. This codes for CASSFAATLYNEQFF.

This rearrangement joins TRBV19 to TRBJ2-6, with TRBD1 matching over 7 bases. Germline V CDR1 and CDR2: LNHDA, SQIVND (reference sequence). V shed 4 bases and J 0 bases; nucleotides not matched to a gene: 12. The CDR3 has 19 residues. The CDR3 is CASSTRIRDSYSGANVLTF. The CDR3 DNA reads TGTGCCAGTAGTACGCGAATCCGGGACAGTTACTCTGGGGCCAACGTCCTGACTTTC.

This chain connects TRBV6-6 to TRBJ2-5; D unresolved. Trimming took off 5 bases at V and 5 bases at J, with 9 bases between the two ends. The CDR3 is 12 residues long. The germline V gene encodes CDR1 MNHNY and CDR2 SVGAGI (reference sequence). CDR3 amino acids: CASSKNSETQYF. The CDR3 bases are TGTGCCAGCAGTAAAAATTCTGAGACCCAGTACTTC.